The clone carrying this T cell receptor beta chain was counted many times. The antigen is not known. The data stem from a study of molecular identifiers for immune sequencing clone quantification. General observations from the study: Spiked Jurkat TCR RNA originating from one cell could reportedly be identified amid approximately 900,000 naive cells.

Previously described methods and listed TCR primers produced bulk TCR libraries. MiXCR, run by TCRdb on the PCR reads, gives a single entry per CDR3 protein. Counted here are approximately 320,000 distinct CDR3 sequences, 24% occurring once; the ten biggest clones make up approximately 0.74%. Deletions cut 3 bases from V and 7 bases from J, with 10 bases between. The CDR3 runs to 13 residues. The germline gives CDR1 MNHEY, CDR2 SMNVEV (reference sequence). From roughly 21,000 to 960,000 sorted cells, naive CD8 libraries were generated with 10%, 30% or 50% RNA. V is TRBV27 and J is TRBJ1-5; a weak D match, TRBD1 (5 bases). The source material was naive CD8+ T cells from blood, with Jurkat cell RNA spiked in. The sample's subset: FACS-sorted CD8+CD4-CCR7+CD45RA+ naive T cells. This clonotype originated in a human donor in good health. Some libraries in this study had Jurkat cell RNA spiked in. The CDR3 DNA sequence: TGTGCCAGCAGTTTGGGGGTCGGCCAGCCCCAGCATTTT. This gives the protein CASSLGVGQPQHF.